The 27 T cell receptor beta chains below all came from one sample that was sequenced in a study of blood T cell repertoires in COVID-19. Produced via immunoSEQ multiplex PCR; TCRdb's table is partial and in-frame only. The sample lists 70,000 to 90,000 clones; around 90% were seen once. Specimen: peripheral blood. These receptor sequences come from a man in his forties or fifties with acute or convalescent COVID-19.

This rearrangement joins TRBV6-1 to TRBJ1-6, with 8 bases identical to TRBD1. The germline gives CDR1 MNHNS, CDR2 SASEGT. Losses at the gene ends were 5 bases for V and 0 bases for J; bases not matched to a gene: 6. There are 17 residues in the CDR3. The CDR3 DNA reads TGTGCCAGCAGTAAAGGACAGGGTAGCTCCTATAATTCACCCCTCCACTTT. The encoded protein is CASSKGQGSSYNSPLHF.

The genes are TRBV7-2 and TRBJ2-7; TRBD2 matches at 12 bases. This CDR3 is built from 16 residues. V was clipped by 4 bases and J by 5 bases; unmatched bases: 9. Germline V gene lookup returns CDR1 SGHTA and CDR2 FQGNSA. The CDR3 region is CASSSTSGGPRNEQYF. CDR3 in DNA: TGTGCCAGCAGCTCAACTAGCGGGGGGCCCAGGAACGAGCAGTACTTC.

The chain employs TRBV7-2 and TRBJ2-1, with a tentative D call TRBD2 (7 bases). The CDR3 loop spans 15 amino acids. CDR1 is SGHTA and CDR2 is FQGNSA in the germline V gene. The V gene lost 8 bases and the J gene lost 2 bases, with 16 bases spanning the gap. The CDR3 sequence is CASSVGGAAYNEQFF. The CDR3 coding sequence is TGTGCCAGCTCGGTAGGGGGGGCAGCCTACAATGAGCAGTTCTTC. Together with reference TRBV7-2 and TRBJ2-1, the CDR3 gives the full variable domain: GAGVSQSPSNKVTEKGKDVELRCDPISGHTALYWYRQSLGQGLEFLIYFQGNSAPDKSGLPSDRFSAERTGGSVSTLTIQRTQQEDSAVYLCASSVGGAAYNEQFFGPGTRLTVL.

This clone was seen only once. The rearrangement joins TRBV5-6 to TRBJ2-7; the match to TRBD1 covers 7 bases. V lost 3 bases, J lost 0 bases, and 6 bases stayed unmatched. In germline, CDR1 is SGHDT, CDR2 YYEEEE. CDR3 length: 15 residues. CDR3: CASSWGTVRSYEQYF. In DNA form, the CDR3 reads TGTGCCAGCAGCTGGGGGACAGTTCGCTCCTACGAGCAGTACTTC.

This clone appeared a single time. This sequence joins TRBV30 and TRBJ2-7; no clear D gene. Germline assignment: CDR1 GTSNPN and CDR2 SVGIG (reference sequence). This CDR3 is 13 amino acids long. V gave up 1 base and J gave up 9 bases, with 16 bases separating them. Here the CDR3 DNA reads TGTGCCTGGAGTGCCAGTATGATCGCTAGGCAGTACTTC. It encodes CAWSASMIARQYF.

The rearrangement uses TRBV5-1 and TRBJ2-1; TRBD2 agrees at 7 bases. Trimming cost V 4 bases and J 5 bases; bases outside gene matches: 6. Germline CDR1 is SGHRS and CDR2 is YFSETQ. This CDR3 contains 14 residues. The CDR3 DNA reads TGCGCCAGCAGCCCCGGGGGGAGACACAATGAGCAGTTCTTC. Translating gives CASSPGGRHNEQFF.

The rearrangement uses TRBV6-5 and TRBJ1-6, with D hard to call. CDR3 length: 14 residues. The germline CDR1 and CDR2 sequences are MNHEY and SVGAGI. Trimming took off 2 bases at V and 14 bases at J, with 16 bases between the two ends. The CDR3 sequence: CASSYGPPQWALHF. CDR3 bases: TGTGCCAGCAGTTACGGGCCCCCGCAATGGGCCCTCCACTTT.

This chain uses TRBV7-2 with TRBJ1-5; no reliable D call. Trimming removed 5 bases from V and 1 base from J, with 18 bases in between. This CDR3 is 17 amino acids long. In germline, CDR1 is SGHTA, CDR2 FQGNSA. The CDR3 reads CASSLDIGLRSNQPQHF. CDR3 nucleotides: TGTGCCAGCAGCCTAGATATCGGACTTAGGAGCAATCAGCCCCAGCATTTT.

The table lists this clone with a count of one. The chain joins TRBV27 to TRBJ2-3; TRBD2 matches at 7 bases. CDR1 and CDR2 from the germline V gene are MNHEY and SMNVEV (reference sequence). After removal of 5 bases from V and 2 bases from J, the junction contained 1 base not matched to a gene. This CDR3 contains 13 residues. The CDR3 nucleotides read TGTGCCAGCAGTCGGGACTACACAGATACGCAGTATTTT. Translation gives CASSRDYTDTQYF.

The J gene is TRBJ1-1, the V gene TRBV3-1 (or the pseudogene TRBV3-2); D gene unclear. The CDR3 length is 14 residues. Germline V gene data show CDR1 as LGHDT and CDR2 as YNNKEL (reference sequence). V was trimmed by 3 bases and J by 2 bases, leaving 10 bases between them. CDR3 amino acids: CASSHSGINTEAFF. The DNA for the CDR3 is TGTGCCAGCAGCCACTCCGGGATTAACACTGAAGCTTTCTTT.

The chain joins TRBV11-3 to TRBJ1-2; TRBD1 matches 9 bases. V shed 4 bases, J shed 8 bases, and the junction held 11 bases outside the gene matches. Germline V gene sequence: CDR1 SGHNT, CDR2 YENEEA. The length of the CDR3 is 15 residues. This CDR3 reads CASSSQGQGRPGYTF. The DNA of the CDR3 is TGTGCCAGCAGCTCACAAGGACAGGGGAGGCCCGGCTACACCTTC.

The chain employs TRBV10-3 and TRBJ1-1; D remains unclear. From germline, CDR1 is ENHRY and CDR2 SYGVKD. This CDR3 contains 15 residues. The germline V and J ends were trimmed by 0 bases and 0 bases, with 8 bases remaining between them. CDR3 in amino acids: CAISESMAVNTEAFF. CDR3 sequence (DNA): TGTGCCATCAGTGAGTCGATGGCAGTGAACACTGAAGCTTTCTTT.

In this sample, this clone turned up once. V gene TRBV5-4 combines with J gene TRBJ2-7, with TRBD1 matching over 9 bases. Trimming at V came to 4 bases and at J to 5 bases, leaving 7 bases not matched to a gene. Germline V CDR1 and CDR2: SGHNT, YYREEE (reference sequence). The CDR3 spans 14 residues. The DNA of the CDR3 is TGTGCCAGCAGCAATCCGGGACAGGGCCACGAGCAGTACTTC. This encodes CASSNPGQGHEQYF.

The chain recombines TRBV7-3 with TRBJ2-1, with 9 bases identical to TRBD2. In germline, CDR1 is SGHTA, CDR2 FQGTGA. The CDR3 consists of 16 residues. Losses at the gene ends were 2 bases for V and 5 bases for J; bases not matched to a gene: 7. The CDR3 region is CASSLASGVTHNEQFF. CDR3 sequence (DNA): TGTGCCAGCAGCTTAGCTAGCGGGGTTACTCACAATGAGCAGTTCTTC.

V and J are TRBV27 and TRBJ2-3, with D tentatively TRBD2 (7 bases). The CDR3 is 15 amino acids. Germline-derived CDR1 and CDR2 are MNHEY and SMNVEV (reference sequence). V was shortened by 3 bases and J by 4 bases, with 14 bases between the two germline ends. CDR3 coding DNA: TGTGCCAGCAGTTTGGGGGGGGCGCCCGCAGATACGCAGTATTTT. It translates to CASSLGGAPADTQYF.

The CDR3 protein is CATSRLRTGETQYF. The CDR3, as DNA: TGTGCCACCAGCAGACTCAGGACAGGGGAGACCCAGTACTTC. The chain links TRBV15 to TRBJ2-5; TRBD1 matches at 8 bases. V shed 2 bases and J 5 bases; nucleotides not matched to a gene: 4. Germline loops: CDR1 LNHNV, CDR2 YYDKDF (reference sequence). The CDR3 consists of 14 residues.

DNA for the CDR3: TGTGCCAGCTCACCGCGGGACAGTACCTTCTATGGCTACACCTTC. Residues: CASSPRDSTFYGYTF. This chain joins TRBV18 and TRBJ1-2, with TRBD1 identical over 7 bases. This CDR3 has 15 amino acids. The J segment lost 4 bases and the V segment lost 3 bases, leaving 8 bases of the junction unmatched. Germline-derived CDR1 and CDR2 are KGHSH and LQKENI.

This chain connects TRBV4-1 to TRBJ2-2; 7 positions agree with TRBD2. The CDR3 consists of 16 residues. Germline assignment: CDR1 MGHRA and CDR2 YSYEKL. V shed 1 base, J shed 4 bases, and the junction held 6 bases outside the gene matches. In DNA form, the CDR3 reads TGCGCCAGCAGCCAAGTTGGGGAGCGGGGCACCGGGGAGCTGTTTTTT. Encoded protein: CASSQVGERGTGELFF.

The chain is built from TRBV20-1 and TRBJ1-1; D is ambiguous. The V gene's germline CDR1 is DFQATT and CDR2 SNEGSKA (reference sequence). The ends were cut back, 3 bases at V and 5 bases at J, with 16 bases in the middle. The CDR3 consists of 14 residues. The CDR3 bases are TGCAGTGCTAGTTACAGAACACGTCGTACTGAAGCTTTCTTT. Translation: CSASYRTRRTEAFF.

The chain employs TRBV11-2 and TRBJ2-1; tentatively, D is TRBD1 (5 bases). Germline CDR1 is SGHAT and CDR2 is FQNNGV. There are 13 residues in the CDR3. Deletions cut 1 base from V and 10 bases from J, with 11 bases between. CDR3 nucleotides: TGTGCCAGCAGCTTAGCTGGGGCAGTGGAGCAGTTCTTC. Protein product: CASSLAGAVEQFF. Variable domain in full (rest from reference TRBV11-2 and TRBJ2-1): EAGVAQSPRYKIIEKRQSVAFWCNPISGHATLYWYQQILGQGPKLLIQFQNNGVVDDSQLPKDRFSAERLKGVDSTLKIQPAKLEDSAVYLCASSLAGAVEQFFGPGTRLTVL.

The chain joins TRBV7-6 to TRBJ2-2; TRBD1 agrees at 9 bases. The germline gives CDR1 SGHVS, CDR2 FNYEAQ. This CDR3 comprises 16 residues. J was trimmed by 7 bases and V by 2 bases; bases with no gene match: 8. The CDR3 protein is CASSLPVQGANGELFF. The CDR3, as DNA: TGTGCCAGCAGCTTACCAGTACAGGGGGCAAACGGGGAGCTGTTTTTT.

The chain has TRBV10-2 and TRBJ2-2; maybe TRBD1 (7 bases). There are 14 residues in the CDR3. Germline values: CDR1 WSHSY, CDR2 SAAADI. With 8 bases removed from V and 5 bases from J, the gap between germline ends came to 15 bases. The CDR3 nucleotides read TGCGCCAGCGAAACAGGGGCGGGGACCGGGGAGCTGTTTTTT. The encoded protein is CASETGAGTGELFF.

V usage is TRBV27 and J usage is TRBJ1-5, with 7 bases that match TRBD1. V trimming: 9 bases; J trimming: 4 bases; junction bases outside the gene matches: 9. The CDR3 spans 14 residues. Germline CDR1 and CDR2: MNHEY and SMNVEV (reference sequence). The DNA for the CDR3 is TGTGCCAGGATTACAGGGGACACTAATCAGCCCCAGCATTTT. Its translation is CARITGDTNQPQHF.

The count of this clone is one. The chain carries TRBV5-5 and TRBJ1-6, with a weak D call TRBD1 (6 bases). This CDR3 contains 16 residues. Per the germline V gene, CDR1 is SGHKS and CDR2 is YYEKEE (reference sequence). Deletions cut 1 base from V and 7 bases from J, with 15 bases between. The CDR3 sequence is CASSLRSGAGNSPLHF. The CDR3 DNA reads as TGTGCCAGCAGCTTGAGGTCAGGGGCAGGCAATTCACCCCTCCACTTT.

V usage is TRBV6-5 and J usage is TRBJ2-3, with D maybe TRBD1 (6 bases). Germline V gene sequence: CDR1 MNHEY, CDR2 SVGAGI. Trimming stripped 2 bases from V and 0 bases from J, with 9 bases between. This CDR3 comprises 15 residues. The CDR3 coding sequence is TGTGCCAGCAGTTACCGTGGACAGAGCACAGATACGCAGTATTTT. This translates into CASSYRGQSTDTQYF.

To note about this clone: The junction and the germline gene differ at one end; a read error may be behind it. The chain is built from TRBV7-7 and TRBJ2-1, with 7 bases fitting TRBD2. CDR1 and CDR2 (germline): SSHAT, FNYEAQ (reference sequence). The CDR3 is 14 amino acids. The CDR3 here is CASSPLAGYNEQFF. CDR3 in DNA: TGTGCTAGCAGCCCTTTAGCGGGTTACAATGAGCAGTTCTTC.

The chain recombines TRBV4-1 with TRBJ2-1; the match to TRBD2 covers 9 bases. Trimming removed 1 base from V and 4 bases from J; junction bases left unmatched: 8. CDR1 and CDR2 from the germline V gene are MGHRA and YSYEKL. CDR3 length equals 17 residues. The CDR3 nucleotides are TGCGCCAGCAGCCAAGGGGAGCGTAGCGGGGGATACAATGAGCAGTTCTTC. Protein sequence: CASSQGERSGGYNEQFF.